Sequencing of this T cell receptor beta chain was carried out in a study of blood T cell repertoires in COVID-19 (dated by TCRdb to between 2020 and 2021). For the study in its entirety: Samples covering the acute and convalescent phases of COVID-19 were provided by collaborators in the United States, Italy and Spain. Samples came from the ongoing ImmuneRACE study (first 160 participants) plus 1,254 subjects from 6 global collaborators. The prospective study material was composed of cDNA or gDNA derived from T cells, B-cell-depleted T cells, or PBMCs. A freely available public database, intended as a resource for researchers studying the immune response to SARS-CoV-2, is where the repertoires were released. The sample metadata nearly always contained a de-identified subject ID, COVID-19 status, age in years and sex. Where available, HLA class I and class II types were taken from metadata supplied by the sample provider and were not determined by assay-based typing. Subjects who had been exposed to COVID-19, were actively infected with it, or had recovered from it provided the deeply sampled blood TCRbeta repertoires that made up the dataset. The study at large found these results: The quantity of clinical and demographic metadata differed by source and by participant and was supplied without curation.

On this clone: Its binding antigen is unknown. No quality values exist for individual bases; no much larger clone is one base distant.

The CDR3 runs 16 residues from the cysteine to the phenylalanine. Here the CDR3 DNA is all that survives: 48 bases in frame from base 1. Compared with germline, V lacks 1 base and J lacks 2 bases; bases without a gene match: 7. CDR1 MGHRA and CDR2 YSYEKL were looked up in the germline V gene. TCRbeta CDR3 regions were amplified from genomic DNA by means of the immunoSEQ Assay, a bias-controlled multiplex PCR. On the authors' methods: The number of nucleated cells in each sample was estimated from the amplification of reference gene primers within the assay. Sequence reads were collapsed and filtered to measure the absolute abundance of every unique TCRbeta CDR3 rearrangement. For each sample, productive Simpson clonality was calculated by taking the square root of Simpson's diversity index across productive rearrangements. What TCRdb holds here is the immuneACCESS table cut down to in-frame rearrangements. Part of the clones is not present; checked against another copy, under half of the missing clones reflect an unresolved V gene, and the others are unexplained. D and trimming come from the DNA, and the V and J calls and clone size come from that table. A total of 250,000 or so clones appear in this sample, over 80% of them only once. The ten largest clonotypes hold over 4.5% of the sample.

Each collaborating institution followed its own protocols to collect whole blood in K2EDTA tubes. Collaborator samples were shipped for TCRbeta analysis as frozen whole blood, isolated PBMCs, or DNA extracted from either sample type. The sequencing input was peripheral blood. The receptor was isolated from a human donor in a cohort sampled during active COVID-19. Recombination connected TRBV4-1 to TRBJ1-2, with 7 bases aligning to TRBD1. For the CDR3, the sequence is CASSQGGGRGNYGYTF. The nucleotide sequence reads as follows: TGCGCCAGCAGCCAAGGCGGAGGCAGGGGGAACTATGGCTACACCTTC.